A selection of T cell receptor beta chains follows, all from one sample in a study of blood T cells in healthy people across ages. In TCRdb, the 5' RACE reads were re-called with MiXCR into one record per CDR3 protein. Among over a million distinct CDR3 sequences listed, under 30% were seen once. A further study also used this sample, focusing on T cells of mothers and their children.

Sequenced input: blood. The origin of the receptors is a girl aged 2 to 9 in good health. Each CDR3 is given with its conserved first and last residue. Fields, in order: clone size, J gene, D gene, V gene, CDR3 protein, CDR3 DNA. A D gene is named only where the DNA matches it firmly. Expanded clones are given a class, and other clones once, few, many or no size at all.

NA	TRBJ2-5	NA	TRBV12-3/TRBV12-4	CASSLWRRGYQETQYF	TGTGCCAGCAGTTTATGGCGCCGGGGGTACCAAGAGACCCAGTACTTC
few	TRBJ2-1	NA	TRBV4-2	CASSQLDPSYNEQFF	TGTGCCAGCAGCCAATTGGATCCCTCCTACAATGAGCAGTTCTTC
NA	TRBJ1-5	NA	TRBV7-9	CASSTGSHQPQHF	TGTGCCAGCAGCACTGGCAGCCATCAGCCCCAGCATTTT
NA	TRBJ2-5	NA	TRBV5-1	CASSYPGQETQYF	TGCGCCAGCAGTTATCCGGGTCAAGAGACCCAGTACTTC
NA	TRBJ2-5	TRBD2	TRBV20-1	CSAGLAGVQETQYF	TGCAGTGCGGGCCTAGCGGGGGTCCAAGAGACCCAGTACTTC
NA	TRBJ1-3	NA	TRBV4-1	CASSHMAGGYGNTIYF	TGCGCCAGCAGCCACATGGCGGGGGGATATGGAAACACCATATATTTT
few	TRBJ2-3	TRBD2	TRBV5-5	CASSLGGPGGADTQYF	TGTGCCAGCAGCTTGGGTGGGCCTGGGGGGGCAGATACGCAGTATTTT
NA	TRBJ2-6	NA	TRBV12-3/TRBV12-4	CASSLDPKPGANVLTF	TGTGCCAGCAGTTTGGACCCCAAACCTGGGGCCAACGTCCTGACTTTC
few	TRBJ1-1	NA	TRBV6-2/TRBV6-3	CASSYHRTVGTEAFF	TGTGCCAGCAGTTACCATCGGACGGTAGGCACTGAAGCTTTCTTT
few	TRBJ2-5	TRBD1	TRBV12-3/TRBV12-4	CASSRRQGAETQYF	TGTGCCAGCAGTCGTCGACAGGGGGCGGAGACCCAGTACTTC
once	TRBJ1-2	TRBD1	TRBV20-1	CSARALQGAPKANYGYTF	TGCAGTGCTAGAGCCCTCCAGGGGGCCCCCAAAGCTAACTATGGCTACACCTTC
NA	TRBJ2-2	TRBD1	TRBV11-2	CASSLGVTGDTGELFF	TGTGCCAGCAGCTTAGGTGTGACAGGGGACACCGGGGAGCTGTTTTTT
NA	TRBJ2-7	NA	TRBV14	CASSSQDPYSYEQYF	TGTGCCAGCAGCTCACAGGACCCTTATTCCTACGAGCAGTACTTC
NA	TRBJ2-1	TRBD2	TRBV4-1	CASSQARLAGGGNEQFF	TGCGCCAGCAGCCAAGCCCGACTAGCGGGAGGTGGTAATGAGCAGTTCTTC
few	TRBJ2-7	TRBD1	TRBV28	CASRLRDRADEQYF	TGTGCCAGCAGGCTCCGGGACAGGGCGGACGAGCAGTACTTC
NA	TRBJ2-2	NA	TRBV6-5	CASSSNSPGEGFGELFF	TGTGCCAGCAGTTCCAATAGCCCAGGGGAGGGGTTCGGGGAGCTGTTTTTT
once	TRBJ1-2	NA	TRBV29-1	CSVAAGALSGYTF	TGCAGCGTTGCCGCCGGGGCGCTCAGTGGCTACACCTTC
few	TRBJ2-1	TRBD1	TRBV28	CASSSGQGNNEQFF	TGTGCCAGCAGTTCGGGACAGGGGAACAATGAGCAGTTCTTC
NA	TRBJ1-3	NA	TRBV25-1	CASSDSASGVTIYF	TGTGCCAGCTCAGACAGCGCCAGCGGTGTCACCATATATTTT
NA	TRBJ2-5	TRBD1	TRBV5-1	CASFEGTGGETQYF	TGCGCCAGCTTCGAAGGGACAGGGGGGGAGACCCAGTACTTC
few	TRBJ2-1	TRBD2	TRBV3-1	CASSQNLAVYNEQFF	TGTGCCAGCAGCCAAAACCTAGCGGTTTACAATGAGCAGTTCTTC
NA	TRBJ2-1	TRBD2	TRBV15	CATSRRPGLAEGRYNEQFF	TGTGCCACCAGCAGAAGGCCGGGACTAGCGGAGGGGAGGTACAATGAGCAGTTCTTC
NA	TRBJ2-7	NA	TRBV3-1	CASSQDLTASYEQYF	TGTGCCAGCAGCCAAGATTTGACAGCCTCCTACGAGCAGTACTTC
NA	TRBJ2-5	TRBD2	TRBV19	CASEGQGRLAGETQYF	TGTGCCAGTGAGGGCCAGGGTAGACTAGCGGGAGAGACCCAGTACTTC
once	TRBJ1-1	NA	TRBV11-2	CASTLEAGGDEAFF	TGTGCCAGCACCTTAGAGGCGGGGGGGGATGAAGCTTTCTTT
NA	TRBJ2-5	TRBD1	TRBV29-1	CSVGTGRQETQYF	TGCAGCGTCGGGACAGGGAGGCAAGAGACCCAGTACTTC
NA	TRBJ2-7	NA	TRBV19	CASRGLLHYEQYF	TGTGCCAGTAGGGGACTGCTGCACTACGAGCAGTACTTC
NA	TRBJ2-7	TRBD1	TRBV9	CASSRGTGSPEQYF	TGTGCCAGCAGCCGTGGGACAGGGTCCCCCGAGCAGTACTTC
NA	TRBJ1-4	NA	TRBV10-3	CAISGPNEKLFF	TGTGCCATATCAGGGCCTAATGAAAAACTGTTTTTT
NA	TRBJ2-5	NA	TRBV6-1	CASFGSVNQETQYF	TGTGCCAGCTTTGGTTCTGTGAACCAAGAGACCCAGTACTTC
NA	TRBJ1-4	NA	TRBV4-2	CASSQDRPLLGKLFF	TGTGCCAGCAGCCAAGACAGGCCCCTACTGGGAAAACTGTTTTTT
NA	TRBJ2-1	NA	TRBV20-1	CSARGEEDSYNEQFF	TGCAGTGCTAGGGGCGAGGAGGACTCTTACAATGAGCAGTTCTTC
many	TRBJ2-5	NA	TRBV7-3	CASSFGREETQYF	TGTGCCAGCAGTTTCGGCAGGGAAGAGACCCAGTACTTC
NA	TRBJ2-5	TRBD1	TRBV4-1	CASSQVSGTGVATQYF	TGCGCCAGCAGCCAAGTATCGGGGACAGGGGTGGCGACCCAGTACTTC
NA	TRBJ2-7	TRBD2	TRBV3-1	CASSHWTSGEQYF	TGTGCCAGCAGCCACTGGACTAGCGGCGAGCAGTACTTC
NA	TRBJ1-4	NA	TRBV29-1	CSVTDGDEKLFF	TGCAGCGTCACGGACGGGGATGAAAAACTGTTTTTT
NA	TRBJ2-7	NA	TRBV3-1	CASSQDEEAYEQYF	TGTGCCAGCAGCCAAGACGAAGAAGCCTACGAGCAGTACTTC
many	TRBJ2-3	NA	TRBV10-2	CASSPEGDTQYF	TGCGCCAGCAGCCCCGAGGGCGATACGCAATATTTT
few	TRBJ1-2	TRBD1	TRBV29-1	CSVRGQGNYGYTF	TGCAGCGTCAGGGGACAGGGCAACTATGGCTACACCTTC
NA	TRBJ2-5	NA	TRBV19	CASSMGGETQYF	TGTGCCAGTAGTATGGGCGGAGAGACCCAGTACTTC
NA	TRBJ1-6	NA	TRBV12-5	CASGPGLFDTLHF	TGTGCTAGTGGTCCGGGCCTTTTTGACACCCTCCACTTT
NA	TRBJ2-7	NA	TRBV12-3/TRBV12-4	CASSLYSNKEQYF	TGTGCCAGCAGTTTGTATAGCAATAAGGAGCAGTACTTC
NA	TRBJ2-3	NA	TRBV9	CASSVVSGSTDTQYF	TGTGCCAGCAGCGTAGTAAGCGGTAGTACAGATACGCAGTATTTT
NA	TRBJ2-3	NA	TRBV7-6	CASSLQGLTDTQYF	TGTGCCAGCAGCTTACAGGGGCTTACAGATACGCAGTATTTT
NA	TRBJ2-5	NA	TRBV11-2	CASSFEIGTQYF	TGTGCCAGCAGCTTCGAGATCGGGACCCAGTACTTC
few	TRBJ2-1	TRBD1	TRBV19	CASSRTGTYNEQFF	TGTGCCAGTAGTAGGACAGGCACCTACAATGAGCAGTTCTTC